The clone carrying this TCR beta chain was observed many times. Its specificity is not known. The data originate from a study of regulatory T cells in long-lasting Graves disease. Overall study: The definition of persistent Graves' disease was over 5 years of antithyroid drugs with positive TSH receptor antibodies. Study-wide results and limits: TCR diversity was lower in persistent Graves' patients (versus newly diagnosed ones). Newly diagnosed patients shared 1,000 or so public clonotypes; persistent patients shared about 2,500.

With iRepertoire HTBI primers and Arm-PCR of CDR3 regions, TCR beta libraries were built. MiXCR, applied by TCRdb to the multiplex PCR reads, yields one record per CDR3 protein. The table shows hundreds of thousands of distinct CDR3 sequences, with roughly a fifth occurring only once. The time point was: persistent/refractory GD, antithyroid drugs over 5 years with positive TRAb. PBMC RNA was the source of the TCR library. EDTA tubes received roughly 10 milliliters of drawn peripheral blood. Germline assignment: CDR1 SGHKS and CDR2 YYEKEE (reference sequence). Trimming removed 6 bases from V and 3 bases from J, with 15 bases in between. The CDR3 contains 14 residues.

The sequencing here drew on peripheral blood mononuclear cells (PBMCs), taken when the disease was refractory, from a patient treated with antithyroid drugs. The genes are TRBV5-5 and TRBJ2-5; perhaps TRBD2 as D (5 bases). The source of this sequence is a female donor with Graves disease. The CDR3 reads CASIPGGGEETQYF. In nucleotides, the CDR3 is TGTGCCAGCATCCCGGGCGGAGGCGAAGAGACCCAGTACTTC.